Here is one T cell receptor (beta chain) with its context. The data are from a study of blood T cell repertoires in COVID-19. Per germline, CDR1 MGHDK and CDR2 SYGVNS. The CDR3 contains 14 residues. Trimming shortened V by 2 bases and J by 1 base, and 8 bases separated the two germline ends. Using immunoSEQ multiplex PCR, the repertoire was profiled, and TCRdb retains in-frame clones only, with some absent. This sample has some 220,000 clones, with 85% to 90% found just once. Sequenced: PBMCs or T cells enriched from blood (not recorded which). This chain links TRBV25-1 with TRBJ1-2, with D hard to call. The receptor was derived from a young woman in a cohort exposed to, infected with or recovered from COVID-19 (not recorded which). CDR3 sequence (DNA): TGTGCCAGCAGTGAAGGGCAAATTAACTATGGCTACACCTTC. Translated: CASSEGQINYGYTF.